This T cell receptor beta chain was captured by sequencing in a study of CD8 T cells in Susac syndrome. Study results and caveats: In TEMRA cells and active patients, CD8+ clonal expansion in Susac reached its peak.

With random hexamers, roughly 0.45 to 1 ug RNA was reverse transcribed. TCRdb re-called the immunoSEQ multiplex PCR reads with MiXCR, one entry per CDR3 protein. The sample records 65,000 to 85,000 distinct CDR3 sequences, approximately 94% being singletons. About this clonotype itself: Its antigen is still unknown.

The authors negatively isolated CD8+ and CD4+ T cells and FACS-enriched TEMRA cells. Sequenced material: CD8+ T cells from PBMCs. The TCR comes from a human donor with Susac syndrome.

This CDR3 is CASSSTTTWETQYF. The CDR3 region has the DNA TGTGCCAGCAGTTCCACTACGACGTGGGAGACCCAGTACTTC. The chain uses TRBV6-1 and TRBJ2-5; D gene unclear. CDR3 size: 14 residues. Trimming took off 5 bases at V and 5 bases at J, with 15 bases between the two ends. CDR1 MNHNS and CDR2 SASEGT come from the germline V gene.